The 14 T cell receptor beta chains below come from one sample, sequenced in a study of Graves' ophthalmopathy and Graves' hyperthyroidism. The authors amplified TCR beta CDR3 regions, and they did so from RNA transcripts for repertoire sequencing. Scientists carried out first-round RT-PCR using HTBI primers and then a second-round multiplex PCR. TCRdb itself ran the multiplex PCR reads through MiXCR, one entry per CDR3 protein. Counted here are under 800,000 distinct CDR3 sequences, around a fifth occurring once; the ten biggest clones make up approximately 7%. The source material was peripheral blood. Receptors originate from a woman aged 18 to 35 with stable Graves' hyperthyroidism. Some clones in this sample may be carry-over from other donors' samples.

This sequence joins TRBV10-2 and TRBJ2-4; the D gene is possibly TRBD1 (5 bases). This CDR3 has 15 amino acids. The V end lost 6 bases, the J end lost 4 bases, and 16 bases lay between the germline ends. Germline values: CDR1 WSHSY, CDR2 SAAADI. The DNA for the CDR3 is TGCGCCAGCAGAGAAGGGGCCTCGTTTAAAAACATTCAGTACTTC. Amino acids: CASREGASFKNIQYF.

This chain uses TRBV6-1 with TRBJ1-1; D not certain. Germline CDR1 MNHNS, CDR2 SASEGT. V lost 6 bases and J 6 bases, leaving 17 bases between the germline ends. The CDR3 loop spans 14 amino acids. The CDR3 DNA sequence: TGTGCCAGCAGCCACAACGGACCAGCGGCTGAAGCTTTCTTT. Translating it yields CASSHNGPAAEAFF.

This clonotype has ten or more counts. This chain uses TRBV12-3 or TRBV12-4 with TRBJ1-3; D call uncertain. The CDR3 consists of 15 residues. V dropped 1 base and J dropped 2 bases, with 9 bases sitting between them. CDR3 sequence: CASSLGGLAGNTIYF. The CDR3 nucleotides are TGTGCCAGCAGTTTAGGAGGGCTAGCTGGAAACACCATATATTTT.

This chain connects TRBV2 to TRBJ1-5; 10 bases agree with TRBD1. Germline CDR1 reads SNHLY; CDR2 reads FYNNEI. The trim removed 9 bases at V and 3 bases at J, leaving 11 bases unmatched. The CDR3 consists of 16 residues. The CDR3 region has the DNA TGTGCCAGGAAACCGGGACAGGGGCCTTACAATCAGCCCCAGCATTTT. Its translation: CARKPGQGPYNQPQHF.

This clonotype showed up many times. The V gene is TRBV20-1, the J gene TRBJ1-1, with unresolved D. In germline, CDR1 is DFQATT, CDR2 SNEGSKA (reference sequence). V was clipped by 0 bases and J by 1 base, with 9 bases between them. There are 14 residues in the CDR3. CDR3 nucleotides: TGCAGTGCTAGAGATCTGGGGAAGAACACTGAAGCTTTCTTT. Its protein product is CSARDLGKNTEAFF.

This clonotype was detected many times. The chain uses TRBV4-1 and TRBJ2-5, with D unresolved. The V gene's germline CDR1 is MGHRA and CDR2 YSYEKL. Trimming removed 5 bases from V and 6 bases from J, with 10 bases in between. CDR3 size: 12 residues. The CDR3 DNA reads as TGCGCCAGCAGCTCGCATACCAAGACCCAGTACTTC. This codes for CASSSHTKTQYF.

Ten or more counts support this clonotype. The CDR3 here is CSASAPAGTEAFF. In nucleotides, the CDR3 is TGCAGTGCTAGTGCCCCGGCTGGCACTGAAGCTTTCTTT. V is TRBV20-1 and J is TRBJ1-1; D is ambiguous. The germline V and J ends were trimmed by 3 bases and 4 bases, with 12 bases remaining between them. In germline, CDR1 is DFQATT, CDR2 SNEGSKA (reference sequence). CDR3 length: 13 residues.

The V call is TRBV6-1, the J call TRBJ2-7, with a possible D match to TRBD2 (5 bases). Trimming pared 7 bases from V and 1 base from J, leaving 11 bases between. CDR1 is MNHNS and CDR2 is SASEGT in the germline V gene. This CDR3 spans 13 amino acids. CDR3 DNA sequence: TGTGCCAGCAAGAGGGAGTTTTCCTACGAGCAGTACTTC. Translating it yields CASKREFSYEQYF.

The chain uses TRBV7-2 and TRBJ1-1, with D hard to call. The CDR3 runs to 14 residues. V lost 2 bases to trimming and J lost 1 base, with 8 bases between them. The germline V gene has CDR1 SGHTA and CDR2 FQGNSA. The CDR3 nucleotides are TGTGCCAGCAGCTTACGCCACTCGAACACTGAAGCTTTCTTT. This encodes CASSLRHSNTEAFF.

This clonotype has at least ten counts. V is TRBV6-5 and J is TRBJ1-1; unclear D gene. Per the germline V gene, CDR1 is MNHEY and CDR2 is SVGAGI. The CDR3 consists of 13 residues. V was pared by 2 bases and J by 1 base, with 5 bases between. The CDR3 protein is CASSYAQNTEAFF. The CDR3 DNA is TGTGCCAGCAGTTACGCACAGAACACTGAAGCTTTCTTT.

V and J are TRBV7-9 and TRBJ2-5; tentative D call: TRBD2 (6 bases). This CDR3 contains 16 residues. The germline gives CDR1 SEHNR, CDR2 FQNEAQ (reference sequence). V lost 5 bases and J lost 3, with 19 bases in between. CDR3 region: CASSPPFGGREETQYF. CDR3 sequence (DNA): TGTGCCAGCAGCCCACCCTTTGGGGGGAGAGAAGAGACCCAGTACTTC.

This clonotype showed up many times. DNA of the CDR3: TGCGCCAGCAGCCAACCGACTTCCGCGGGAAACACCATATATTTT. Amino acid sequence: CASSQPTSAGNTIYF. J is TRBJ1-3 and V is TRBV4-1, with unresolved D. Looked up from germline, CDR1 is MGHRA and CDR2 is YSYEKL. Trimming shortened V by 2 bases and J by 4 bases, and 12 bases separated the two germline ends. The CDR3 extends over 15 amino acids.

A note on this clonotype: One junction end does not reproduce the germline sequence, and a read error may be involved. The rearrangement links TRBV5-1 to TRBJ1-1; tentatively, D is TRBD1 (5 bases). CDR1 and CDR2 from the germline V gene are SGHRS and YFSETQ. The CDR3 totals 13 residues. The CDR3 DNA follows: TGCGCCAGCAGCTCGGAGATGGACACTGAAGCTTGCTTT. Its translation: CASSSEMDTEACF.

The sample holds many counts of this clonotype. The rearrangement links TRBV6-1 to TRBJ2-2, with TRBD2 as a possible D gene (5 bases). V was pared by 6 bases and J by 3 bases, with 14 bases between. This CDR3 contains 15 residues. The V gene's germline CDR1 is MNHNS and CDR2 SASEGT. The CDR3 is CASRRSGSHTGELFF. Written as DNA, the CDR3 is TGTGCCAGCAGAAGGAGCGGAAGCCACACCGGGGAGCTGTTTTTT.